A single sample gave rise to the 28 T cell receptor beta chains below, sequenced in a study of blood T cell repertoires in COVID-19. Data came from immunoSEQ multiplex PCR; TCRdb stores just in-frame clones and leaves some out. Among 300,000 to 400,000 clones, approximately 88% were seen once, and the ten largest hold around 4.6%. The specimen sequenced was PBMCs or T cells enriched from blood (not recorded which). Every receptor here comes from a man younger than 40 who had recovered from COVID-19.

The rearrangement joins TRBV3-1 (or the pseudogene TRBV3-2) to TRBJ1-6, with D hard to call. This CDR3 region has 13 residues. In germline, CDR1 is LGHDT, CDR2 YNNKEL (reference sequence). V was trimmed by 0 bases and J by 6 bases, leaving 3 bases between them. CDR3 in DNA: TGTGCCAGCAGCCAAGATAGTAATTCACCCCTCCACTTT. Its translation: CASSQDSNSPLHF.

About this clone: Other DNA sequences from this sample encode an identical CDR3 as well. The V gene is TRBV5-1, the J gene TRBJ2-7; possibly TRBD2 for D (6 bases). Looked up from germline, CDR1 is SGHRS and CDR2 is YFSETQ. The length of the CDR3 is 13 residues. The V and J ends lost 0 bases and 4 bases respectively, with 8 bases between them. CDR3 residues: CASSLGAGYEQYF. The CDR3 coding sequence is TGCGCCAGCAGCTTGGGCGCGGGGTACGAGCAGTACTTC.

This clone has only a few counts. This rearrangement joins TRBV27 to TRBJ2-5; 11 bases are a match to TRBD2. CDR1 MNHEY and CDR2 SMNVEV come from the germline V gene (reference sequence). Germline trimming cut 0 bases from V and 1 base from J; bases unmatched to any gene: 10. This CDR3 is built from 19 residues. The CDR3 DNA is TGTGCCAGCAGTTTATCGATAACGGGTAGCGGGGGGGCCCAAGAGACCCAGTACTTC. Amino acid sequence: CASSLSITGSGGAQETQYF.

The CDR3, as DNA: TGTGCCAGCAGCCCGCAGGCCAGGGCCCGCGGTGAAGCTTTCTTT. Encoded protein: CASSPQARARGEAFF. The genes are TRBV11-2 and TRBJ1-1; tentatively, D is TRBD1 (5 bases). This CDR3 region has 15 residues. The germline CDR1 and CDR2 sequences are SGHAT and FQNNGV. Deletions cut 5 bases from V and 7 bases from J, with 20 bases between. The entire variable domain, with the rest obtained from reference TRBV11-2 and TRBJ1-1, is as follows: EAGVAQSPRYKIIEKRQSVAFWCNPISGHATLYWYQQILGQGPKLLIQFQNNGVVDDSQLPKDRFSAERLKGVDSTLKIQPAKLEDSAVYLCASSPQARARGEAFFGQGTRLTVV.

The V call is TRBV9, the J call TRBJ2-2; 8 positions match TRBD2. The CDR3 has 19 residues. CDR1 is SGDLS, CDR2 YYNGEE, per germline. J lost 5 bases, V lost 0 bases, and 15 bases had no gene match. CDR3 bases: TGTGCCAGCAGCGTAGCTACTCGCGTATCGGGGGGGCGTACCGGGGAGCTGTTTTTT. Translation gives CASSVATRVSGGRTGELFF.

This rearrangement joins TRBV18 to TRBJ2-7; TRBD1 might be the D (6 bases). CDR3 length equals 14 residues. Trimming took 7 bases from V and 2 from J, leaving 15 bases between them. Germline V gene sequence: CDR1 KGHSH, CDR2 LQKENI. This CDR3 is CASLPDSQTYEQYF. CDR3 DNA sequence: TGTGCCAGCTTACCGGACAGCCAGACCTACGAGCAGTACTTC.

This chain links TRBV28 with TRBJ1-5; a weak D match, TRBD1 (5 bases). V was pared by 5 bases and J by 7 bases, with 15 bases between. Germline V gene lookup returns CDR1 MDHEN and CDR2 SYDVKM. The CDR3 consists of 14 residues. CDR3 in amino acids: CASSPPQKGQPQHF. The CDR3 nucleotides read TGTGCCAGCAGTCCACCTCAAAAGGGGCAGCCCCAGCATTTT.

This clone appeared a single time. The chain uses TRBV21-1 and TRBJ1-1; no check of the table's D call, TRBD1, against the DNA was made. TRBV21-1 is a pseudogene locus. The CDR3 is made up of 17 amino acids. Here the CDR3 reads CASTKGTGETGDTEAFF. CDR3 nucleotide sequence: TGTGCCAGCACGAAAGGGACAGGGGAAACCGGGGACACTGAAGCTTTCTTT.

V is TRBV10-3 and J is TRBJ2-2; D is perhaps TRBD2 (5 bases). This CDR3 spans 14 amino acids. Germline values: CDR1 ENHRY, CDR2 SYGVKD. Trimming cost V 6 bases and J 0 bases, with 8 bases left between them. CDR3 region: CAISGDANTGELFF. CDR3 sequence (DNA): TGTGCCATCAGCGGGGATGCGAACACCGGGGAGCTGTTTTTT.

The chain is built from TRBV5-4 and TRBJ2-1; tentatively, D is TRBD2 (6 bases). There are 16 residues in the CDR3. V gave up 4 bases and J gave up 4 bases, with 18 bases separating them. Germline V CDR1 and CDR2: SGHNT, YYREEE (reference sequence). CDR3 in DNA: TGTGCCAGCAGCCCTATATCGGGGACTGCTTACAATGAGCAGTTCTTC. As protein: CASSPISGTAYNEQFF.

The chain combines TRBV7-9 with TRBJ2-3, with TRBD1 identical over 8 bases. Looked up from germline, CDR1 is SEHNR and CDR2 is FQNEAQ (reference sequence). J was trimmed by 4 bases and V by 5 bases; bases with no gene match: 2. The CDR3 has 13 amino acids. The CDR3 loop is CASSPGGSDTQYF. In nucleotides, the CDR3 is TGTGCCAGCAGCCCAGGGGGCTCAGATACGCAGTATTTT.

The chain is built from TRBV7-9 and TRBJ2-2; D unclear. Germline V lookup: CDR1 SEHNR, CDR2 FQNEAQ (reference sequence). The CDR3 is 13 amino acids. Trimming left V 3 bases short and J 5 bases short, with 7 bases between. The CDR3 loop reads CASSFTTTGELFF. CDR3 nucleotide sequence: TGTGCCAGCAGCTTTACTACTACCGGGGAGCTGTTTTTT.

The rearrangement links TRBV5-4 to TRBJ1-2; 10 bases line up with TRBD1. CDR3 length: 16 residues. The V gene's germline CDR1 is SGHNT and CDR2 YYREEE (reference sequence). V lost 2 bases, J lost 10 bases, and 14 bases stayed unmatched. CDR3 in DNA: TGTGCCAGCAGCTTAACCAAAGGACAGGGGGTTTCGCACTACACCTTC. It is translated as CASSLTKGQGVSHYTF.

This chain uses TRBV6-5 with TRBJ2-7; a possible D gene is TRBD1 (6 bases). Germline CDR1 MNHEY, CDR2 SVGAGI. Trimming stripped 2 bases from V and 0 bases from J, with 14 bases between. This CDR3 contains 16 residues. CDR3 coding DNA: TGTGCCAGCAGTTACGCTCCGGGACAAAACTCCTACGAGCAGTACTTC. This sequence encodes CASSYAPGQNSYEQYF.

This clone was counted once. The chain recombines TRBV11-2 with TRBJ2-3, with 7 nucleotides matching TRBD1. The CDR3 covers 13 residues. Germline CDR1 reads SGHAT; CDR2 reads FQNNGV. The J segment lost 6 bases and the V segment lost 6 bases, leaving 6 bases of the junction unmatched. The CDR3 region is CASSSDRKDTQYF. The CDR3 DNA sequence: TGTGCCAGCAGTTCGGACAGGAAGGATACGCAGTATTTT.

The J gene is TRBJ1-3, the V gene TRBV7-6, with a weak D call TRBD1 (6 bases). Germline-derived CDR1 and CDR2 are SGHVS and FNYEAQ. CDR3 size: 15 residues. CDR3 sequence reads: CASHQGISDGNTIYF. CDR3 coding DNA: TGTGCAAGTCACCAGGGGATATCGGACGGAAACACCATATATTTT.

This clone was detected ten times or more. This sequence joins TRBV30 and TRBJ1-3, with 7 bases aligning to TRBD1. V was clipped by 5 bases and J by 3 bases; unmatched bases: 10. The length of the CDR3 is 15 residues. The V gene's germline CDR1 is GTSNPN and CDR2 SVGIG (reference sequence). CDR3 in amino acids: CAWAALRDSGNTIYF. CDR3 in DNA: TGTGCCTGGGCCGCTTTAAGGGACAGTGGAAACACCATATATTTT.

The V call is TRBV28, the J call TRBJ2-1, with TRBD1 identical over 8 bases. In germline, CDR1 is MDHEN, CDR2 SYDVKM. V was pared by 5 bases and J by 4 bases, with 7 bases of the junction left unmatched. The CDR3 runs 15 residues. The CDR3 DNA follows: TGTGCCAGCAGTCGGATGGACAGGGCGTACAATGAGCAGTTCTTC. It encodes CASSRMDRAYNEQFF.

This clone appeared once. The chain joins TRBV5-1 to TRBJ1-2; D is perhaps TRBD1 (5 bases). This CDR3 has 12 amino acids. Germline CDR1 reads SGHRS; CDR2 reads YFSETQ. Trimming stripped 5 bases from V and 1 base from J, with 6 bases between. The CDR3 sequence: CASRTDNYGYTF. The CDR3 nucleotides are TGCGCCAGCAGGACAGATAACTATGGCTACACCTTC. Supplemented by reference TRBV5-1 and TRBJ1-2, the full variable domain reads KAGVTQTPRYLIKTRGQQVTLSCSPISGHRSVSWYQQTPGQGLQFLFEYFSETQRNKGNFPGRFSGRQFSNSRSEMNVSTLELGDSALYLCASRTDNYGYTFGSGTRLTVV.

This clone was observed a single time. This chain joins TRBV6-5 and TRBJ2-1; 8 positions match TRBD1. J lost 10 bases, V lost 6 bases, and 5 bases had no gene match. Germline values: CDR1 MNHEY, CDR2 SVGAGI. The CDR3 sequence is 12 residues long. The CDR3 reads CASRIGQGEQFF. DNA of the CDR3: TGTGCCAGCAGGATCGGACAGGGCGAGCAGTTCTTC.

This clone was detected only once. V gene TRBV13 combines with J gene TRBJ1-1; 7 positions match TRBD1. The V gene end was trimmed by 5 bases and the J gene end by 6 bases; junction bases not matched to a gene: 12. Germline-derived CDR1 and CDR2 are PRHDT and FYEKMQ (reference sequence). The CDR3 loop spans 15 amino acids. The CDR3 here is CASSKNQGEYPEAFF. DNA of the CDR3: TGTGCCAGCAGCAAAAACCAGGGGGAGTATCCTGAAGCTTTCTTT. Filled out from reference TRBV13 and TRBJ1-1, the complete variable domain reads AAGVIQSPRHLIKEKRETATLKCYPIPRHDTVYWYQQGPGQDPQFLISFYEKMQSDKGSIPDRFSAQQFSDYHSELNMSSLELGDSALYFCASSKNQGEYPEAFFGQGTRLTVV.

The chain recombines TRBV7-9 with TRBJ2-5, with TRBD1 as a possible D gene (6 bases). Germline CDR1 is SEHNR and CDR2 is FQNEAQ (reference sequence). V lost 4 bases to trimming and J lost 6 bases, with 12 bases between them. The CDR3 has 13 amino acids. The CDR3 nucleotides are TGTGCCAGCAGCTCCGGGACACAGCAGACCCAGTACTTC. Translating gives CASSSGTQQTQYF.

The J gene is TRBJ2-2, the V gene TRBV28, with a weak D call TRBD2 (6 bases). CDR1 and CDR2 from the germline V gene are MDHEN and SYDVKM. CDR3 length: 13 residues. Trimming removed 8 bases at V and 3 bases at J, with 10 bases between. The CDR3 DNA follows: TGTGCCAGCTGGGGGGATCACACCGGGGAGCTGTTTTTT. It specifies CASWGDHTGELFF.

The gene calls are TRBV28 and TRBJ1-2; D gene unclear. Germline CDR1 reads MDHEN; CDR2 reads SYDVKM. V was clipped by 6 bases and J by 14 bases, with 22 bases between them. The CDR3 extends over 13 amino acids. CDR3 sequence: CASSLDQRAAWTF. CDR3 coding DNA: TGTGCCAGCAGCCTAGATCAGCGGGCCGCTTGGACCTTC.

The V gene is TRBV24-1, the J gene TRBJ2-2; 9 bases match TRBD2. The ends lost 4 bases at V and 1 base at J; junction bases unmatched: 3. The CDR3 is 16 amino acids. Germline CDR1 is KGHDR and CDR2 is SFDVKD. CDR3 nucleotide sequence: TGTGCCACCAGTGACTATAGCGGGGGGAACACCGGGGAGCTGTTTTTT. Protein sequence: CATSDYSGGNTGELFF.

V is TRBV2 and J is TRBJ2-2; 7 bases are a match to TRBD1. Germline V lookup: CDR1 SNHLY, CDR2 FYNNEI. The V segment lost 10 bases and the J segment 0 bases; nucleotides outside the gene matches: 5. The CDR3 has 14 residues. The CDR3 spells CATKGQTNTGELFF. CDR3 nucleotide sequence: TGTGCCACCAAGGGACAGACGAACACCGGGGAGCTGTTTTTT.

V usage is TRBV12-2 and J usage is TRBJ1-6. TRBV12-2 is assigned pseudogene status. CDR3 length: 14 amino acids. The DNA for the CDR3 is TGTGCAAGTCGCTCGCGAACCCCAAATTCACCCCTCCACTTT. It translates to CASRSRTPNSPLHF.

The rearrangement joins TRBV5-8 to TRBJ2-5, with TRBD2 matching 7 bases. Germline lookup yields CDR1 SGHTS and CDR2 YDEGEE. J was trimmed by 3 bases and V by 1 base; bases with no gene match: 3. This CDR3 region has 14 residues. CDR3: CASSLTGGEETQYF. The CDR3 bases are TGTGCCAGCAGCTTGACGGGGGGAGAAGAGACCCAGTACTTC.